Each of the 20 T cell receptor beta chains below was sequenced from the same sample in a study of regulatory T cells in long-lasting Graves disease. Construction of the TCR beta libraries employed iRepertoire HTBI primers in conjunction with Arm-PCR of CDR3 regions. MiXCR was run by TCRdb on the multiplex PCR reads, yielding one entry per CDR3 protein. The sample has a few hundred thousand distinct CDR3 sequences; about a sixth are singletons. Time point meaning: newly diagnosed GD, antithyroid drugs for less than 3 months. TCR sequences were obtained from RNA taken from PBMCs. These data were also filed under a second study, of T cells in Graves' hyperthyroidism and ophthalmopathy.

The sequences come from peripheral blood mononuclear cells (PBMCs), collected at new diagnosis, from a patient treated with antithyroid drugs. The receptors were sampled from a woman between 18 and 29 years old with Graves disease.

Many counts were recorded for this clonotype. V usage is TRBV28 and J usage is TRBJ2-7, with 8 nucleotides matching TRBD1. CDR1 MDHEN and CDR2 SYDVKM come from the germline V gene. V dropped 7 bases and J dropped 7; count of bases not matched to a gene: 12. This CDR3 comprises 14 residues. CDR3 sequence (DNA): TGTGCCAGCAACTTTGGAGGGACAGGACGTGAGCAGTACTTC. Translation gives CASNFGGTGREQYF.

This clonotype came up a few times. The chain employs TRBV10-1 and TRBJ2-7, with D uncertain. There are 13 residues in the CDR3. V lost 3 bases to trimming and J lost 2 bases, with 8 bases between them. Germline CDR1 WNHNN, CDR2 SYGVQD (reference sequence). The CDR3 protein is CASSEGKAYEQYF. The CDR3, as DNA: TGCGCCAGCAGTGAAGGAAAAGCCTACGAGCAGTACTTC.

There are many counts of this clonotype. The V and J genes are TRBV12-3 or TRBV12-4 and TRBJ2-1; D is perhaps TRBD2 (6 bases). The CDR3 spans 14 residues. V lost 6 bases and J lost 10, with 19 bases in between. CDR3 residues: CASRPTRFRDEQFF. CDR3 sequence (DNA): TGTGCCAGCAGGCCGACTAGGTTTAGGGACGAGCAGTTCTTC.

The V call is TRBV12-3 or TRBV12-4, the J call TRBJ1-5, with D possibly matching TRBD1 (6 bases). V was trimmed by 5 bases and J by 9 bases, leaving 29 bases between them. The CDR3 consists of 18 residues. For the CDR3, the DNA is TGTGCCAGCAGTCAACCTATGACAGGCCCCTCTCTGCAAGGGCCCCAGCATTTT. It encodes CASSQPMTGPSLQGPQHF.

This clonotype was seen repeatedly, ten times or more. V and J are TRBV6-1 and TRBJ2-1; D unresolved. V shed 7 bases and J shed 15 bases, with 16 bases lying between them. This CDR3 has 11 residues. CDR1 and CDR2 from the germline V gene are MNHNS and SASEGT. This CDR3 is CASKSALTWFF. CDR3 nucleotides: TGTGCCAGCAAATCCGCCTTGACGTGGTTCTTC.

The sample holds a few counts of this clonotype. This chain links TRBV28 with TRBJ2-7; TRBD1 is a possible D gene (5 bases). This CDR3 comprises 13 residues. Looked up from germline, CDR1 is MDHEN and CDR2 is SYDVKM. Trimming took off 7 bases at V and 0 bases at J, with 10 bases between the two ends. The CDR3: CASTGSSSYEQYF. Written as DNA, the CDR3 is TGTGCCAGCACAGGGTCCAGCTCCTACGAGCAGTACTTC. Using reference TRBV28 and TRBJ2-7 for the parts outside the CDR3, the full variable domain is DVKVTQSSRYLVKRTGEKVFLECVQDMDHENMFWYRQDPGLGLRLIYFSYDVKMKEKGDIPEGYSVSREKKERFSLILESASTNQTSMYLCASTGSSSYEQYFGPGTRLTVT.

Many counts were recorded for this clonotype. One end of the junction fails to match germline, which may point to a read error. V is TRBV7-3 and J is TRBJ1-2; a possible D gene is TRBD1 (5 bases). Looked up from germline, CDR1 is SGHTA and CDR2 is FQGTGA. This CDR3 is 14 amino acids long. This chain's CDR3 is CASSLIGGSGGYTF. The CDR3 DNA reads as TGTGCCAGCAGTTTAATCGGGGGATCGGGTGGCTACACCTTC.

V gene TRBV6-2 or TRBV6-3 combines with J gene TRBJ2-1, with 8 bases lining up with TRBD2. The CDR3 is 13 residues long. V shed 7 bases, J shed 4 bases, and the junction held 3 bases outside the gene matches. Germline-derived CDR1 and CDR2 are MNHEY and SVGEGT. This CDR3 is CASIQRGYNEQFF. CDR3 bases: TGTGCCAGCATCCAGCGGGGGTACAATGAGCAGTTCTTC.

This clonotype was counted many times. CDR3 sequence (DNA): TGCGCCAGCAGCTTGGCGAGCGGGGGAGAGACCCAGTACTTC. This gives the protein CASSLASGGETQYF. This chain uses TRBV5-1 with TRBJ2-5; 8 nucleotides agree with TRBD2. This CDR3 has 14 amino acids. Unmatched junction bases numbered 2, after V lost 0 bases and J lost 4 bases. In germline, CDR1 is SGHRS, CDR2 YFSETQ.

This clonotype occurred many times. The J gene is TRBJ2-7, the V gene TRBV5-1, with TRBD1 identical over 7 bases. The CDR3 is 15 residues long. Germline-derived CDR1 and CDR2 are SGHRS and YFSETQ. V trimming: 7 bases; J trimming: 3 bases; junction bases outside the gene matches: 13. The CDR3 region has the DNA TGCGCCAGCGGTAAGGGGGACAGAGAAGTCTACGAGCAGTACTTC. This encodes CASGKGDREVYEQYF.

This clonotype has ten or more counts. This sequence joins TRBV29-1 and TRBJ2-5; D gene uncertain. The germline CDR1 and CDR2 sequences are SQVTM and ANQGSEA. The CDR3 extends over 12 amino acids. The V end lost 5 bases, the J end lost 3 bases, and 10 bases lay between the germline ends. CDR3 bases: TGCAGCGTTAAGTCGGGCGAAGAGACCCAGTACTTC. This translates into CSVKSGEETQYF.

This clonotype was detected ten times or more. This chain connects TRBV2 to TRBJ1-4; TRBD1 aligns across 7 bases. The CDR3 extends over 16 amino acids. After removal of 8 bases from V and 8 bases from J, the junction contained 17 bases not matched to a gene. From germline, CDR1 is SNHLY and CDR2 FYNNEI. The CDR3 coding sequence is TGTGCCAGCGGGGGGGGCACCGGACAGGTTACCGAAAAACTGTTTTTT. Residues: CASGGGTGQVTEKLFF.

This clonotype was detected many times. This sequence joins TRBV6-1 and TRBJ1-5; a weak D match, TRBD1 (6 bases). Looked up from germline, CDR1 is MNHNS and CDR2 is SASEGT. This CDR3 is built from 13 residues. Trimming removed 6 bases at V and 7 bases at J, with 13 bases between. CDR3 DNA: TGTGCCAGCAGCGGACAGAACTTGCAGCCCCAGCATTTT. Translated: CASSGQNLQPQHF.

This clonotype appeared many times. The genes are TRBV27 and TRBJ2-7; 9 bases line up with TRBD1. Germline CDR1 reads MNHEY; CDR2 reads SMNVEV (reference sequence). This CDR3 is 14 amino acids long. With 6 bases clipped from V and 4 bases from J, the junction kept 7 bases outside the gene matches. Written as DNA, the CDR3 is TGTGCCAGCAGCCTCGGGACAGGGCCTTACGAGCAGTACTTC. This encodes CASSLGTGPYEQYF.

V usage is TRBV24-1 and J usage is TRBJ1-2, with a weak D call TRBD1 (6 bases). The CDR3 runs 15 residues. The ends were cut back, 3 bases at V and 8 bases at J, with 18 bases in the middle. Germline lookup yields CDR1 KGHDR and CDR2 SFDVKD. The CDR3, as DNA: TGTGCCACCAGTGATCCGGCCAGGGGAAGGGAAGGCTACACCTTC. Its translation is CATSDPARGREGYTF.

The chain uses TRBV3-1 and TRBJ2-1; 9 positions match TRBD2. V shed 0 bases and J 9 bases; nucleotides not matched to a gene: 3. Germline V gene lookup returns CDR1 LGHDT and CDR2 YNNKEL (reference sequence). The CDR3 is 14 amino acids. DNA of the CDR3: TGTGCCAGCAGCCAAGATAGCGGGAGCATTGAGCAGTTCTTC. It is translated as CASSQDSGSIEQFF.

This clonotype appeared a few times. The genes are TRBV19 and TRBJ2-2, with TRBD2 matching 11 bases. Germline assignment: CDR1 LNHDA and CDR2 SQIVND (reference sequence). The CDR3 is 16 residues long. The V segment lost 1 base and the J segment 5 bases; nucleotides outside the gene matches: 3. This chain's CDR3 is CASSIVAGGPTGELFF. CDR3 nucleotides: TGTGCCAGTAGTATAGTAGCGGGAGGGCCGACCGGGGAGCTGTTTTTT.

The table lists this clonotype with many counts. A read error may account for a junction end that differs from germline. This chain uses TRBV5-1 with TRBJ2-5; 9 nucleotides align to TRBD1. Germline V gene data show CDR1 as SGHRS and CDR2 as YFSETQ. The length of the CDR3 is 14 residues. CDR3 sequence: CASSPGQGEETQYF. The CDR3 bases are TGTGCCAGCAGCCCGGGACAGGGTGAAGAGACCCAGTACTTC.

The chain uses TRBV4-1 and TRBJ2-7; TRBD1 matches 12 bases. V lost 4 bases to trimming and J lost 4 bases; unmatched junction nucleotides: 14. This CDR3 is built from 18 residues. Germline V CDR1 and CDR2: MGHRA, YSYEKL. The CDR3 spells CASSRSTGDRGRRYEQYF. The CDR3, as DNA: TGCGCCAGCAGCCGAAGCACTGGGGACAGGGGGCGGAGGTACGAGCAGTACTTC.

This clonotype was detected ten times or more. The J gene is TRBJ2-7, the V gene TRBV3-1; a weak D match, TRBD1 (6 bases). The CDR3 is 12 residues long. V lost 6 bases and J lost 2, with 8 bases in between. Per germline, CDR1 LGHDT and CDR2 YNNKEL (reference sequence). The CDR3 nucleotides read TGTGCCAGCAGGTCAGGGGCCTACGAGCAGTACTTC. Its translation: CASRSGAYEQYF.